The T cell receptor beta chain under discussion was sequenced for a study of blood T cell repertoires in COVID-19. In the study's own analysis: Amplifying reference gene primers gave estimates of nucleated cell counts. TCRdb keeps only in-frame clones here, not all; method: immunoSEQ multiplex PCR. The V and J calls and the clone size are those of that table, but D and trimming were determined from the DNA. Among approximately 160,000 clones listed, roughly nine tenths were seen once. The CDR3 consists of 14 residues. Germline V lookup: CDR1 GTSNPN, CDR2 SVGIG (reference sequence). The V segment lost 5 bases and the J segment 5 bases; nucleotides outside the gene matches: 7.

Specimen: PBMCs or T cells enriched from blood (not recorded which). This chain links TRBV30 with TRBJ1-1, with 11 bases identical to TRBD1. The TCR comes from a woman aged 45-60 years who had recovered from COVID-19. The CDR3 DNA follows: TGTGCCTGGGGACAGGGGGCGAGGGGGACTGAAGCTTTCTTT. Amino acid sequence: CAWGQGARGTEAFF.